One and the same sample provided the 28 T cell receptor beta chains below, sequenced in a study of T cells in Graves' hyperthyroidism and ophthalmopathy. Regions amplified from RNA transcripts were the TCR beta CDR3 regions. The HTBI primer set drove a first-round RT-PCR of the TCR CDR3. TCRdb re-called the multiplex PCR reads through MiXCR, storing one row per CDR3 protein. Of fewer than 600,000 distinct CDR3 sequences in the sample, approximately 15% were seen once. The sequenced sample consisted of blood. Receptor source: a woman aged 18-29 years with Graves' hyperthyroidism.

The chain combines TRBV20-1 with TRBJ1-3; D ambiguous. V lost 1 base and J lost 4, with 11 bases in between. The CDR3 is 14 residues long. Germline lookup yields CDR1 DFQATT and CDR2 SNEGSKA (reference sequence). The DNA of the CDR3 is TGCAGTGCTAGAGCTATCACGGGAGGAAACACCATATATTTT. It specifies CSARAITGGNTIYF.

This clonotype was detected ten times or more. The gene calls are TRBV27 and TRBJ1-4; weak D call: TRBD1 (5 bases). Trimming removed 8 bases from V and 3 bases from J, with 16 bases in between. This CDR3 spans 15 amino acids. Per the germline V gene, CDR1 is MNHEY and CDR2 is SMNVEV (reference sequence). The CDR3 region is CASGKGSSANEKLFF. The CDR3 DNA follows: TGTGCCAGCGGAAAGGGGTCCTCGGCTAATGAAAAACTGTTTTTT. Full variable domain (outside the CDR3, taken from reference TRBV27 and TRBJ1-4): EAQVTQNPRYLITVTGKKLTVTCSQNMNHEYMSWYRQDPGLGLRQIYYSMNVEVTDKGDVPEGYKVSRKEKRNFPLILESPSPNQTSLYFCASGKGSSANEKLFFGSGTQLSVL.

The chain employs TRBV15 and TRBJ1-6; no clear D gene. Trimming cost V 3 bases and J 15 bases, with 12 bases left between them. The CDR3 is 12 residues long. In germline, CDR1 is LNHNV, CDR2 YYDKDF (reference sequence). The CDR3 loop reads CATSRTRAHLHF. In DNA form, the CDR3 reads TGTGCCACCAGCAGGACCCGGGCCCACCTCCACTTT.

The chain joins TRBV5-5 to TRBJ1-1, with 12 bases that match TRBD1. V lost 4 bases and J lost 5; bases outside the gene matches: 9. CDR1 and CDR2 (germline): SGHKS, YYEKEE (reference sequence). The CDR3 has 16 residues. CDR3 sequence reads: CASSPEGQGAGTEAFF. Here the CDR3 DNA reads TGTGCCAGCAGCCCCGAGGGACAGGGGGCCGGGACTGAAGCTTTCTTT.

This rearrangement joins TRBV7-2 to TRBJ2-1; 9 positions match TRBD1. This CDR3 is 16 amino acids long. Germline CDR1 is SGHTA and CDR2 is FQGNSA. Trimming took 5 bases from V and 2 from J; bases not matched to a gene: 7. The CDR3, as DNA: TGTGCCAGCAGCGTCCGGGACAGGGCCCCCTACAATGAGCAGTTCTTC. Encoded protein: CASSVRDRAPYNEQFF.

This chain connects TRBV20-1 to TRBJ2-7, with 11 nucleotides matching TRBD1. Germline values: CDR1 DFQATT, CDR2 SNEGSKA (reference sequence). CDR3 length: 14 amino acids. The V and J ends lost 5 bases and 4 bases, in that order; junction bases with no gene match: 7. The CDR3 region has the DNA TGCAGTGCTTCGGACAGGGGGCTAGCTTACGAGCAGTACGTC. It translates to CSASDRGLAYEQYV.

This clonotype was detected a few times. V and J are TRBV6-2 or TRBV6-3 and TRBJ2-2, with D maybe TRBD2 (6 bases). The germline V and J ends were trimmed by 0 bases and 4 bases, with 15 bases remaining between them. Germline assignment: CDR1 MNHEY and CDR2 SVGEGT. The CDR3 has 17 residues. The CDR3 protein is CASSYSIRRDGTGELFF. DNA of the CDR3: TGTGCCAGCAGTTACTCGATTAGGAGGGACGGCACCGGGGAGCTGTTTTTT.

This clonotype was counted at least ten times. This rearrangement joins TRBV20-1 to TRBJ1-1, with 8 bases aligning to TRBD1. V lost 4 bases, J lost 8 bases, and 6 bases stayed unmatched. This CDR3 comprises 12 residues. Germline values: CDR1 DFQATT, CDR2 SNEGSKA (reference sequence). Here the CDR3 reads CSAKRQGLEAFF. CDR3 bases: TGCAGTGCTAAGAGACAGGGGTTAGAAGCTTTCTTT.

At least ten counts were recorded for this clonotype. V and J are TRBV6-1 and TRBJ2-3; D gene unclear. Trimming cost V 8 bases and J 0 bases, with 6 bases left between them. CDR3 length: 12 residues. Germline CDR1 MNHNS, CDR2 SASEGT. The CDR3 protein is CASLDSTDTQYF. The CDR3, as DNA: TGTGCCAGCCTGGACAGCACAGATACGCAGTATTTT.

This clonotype was seen repeatedly, ten times or more. The gene calls are TRBV12-3 or TRBV12-4 and TRBJ2-7; D is unclear. The CDR3 is 16 residues long. V was shortened by 3 bases and J by 6 bases, with 21 bases between the two germline ends. The CDR3 reads CASSFGPLGDNSEQYF. In DNA, the CDR3 is TGTGCCAGCAGTTTTGGACCCCTCGGTGATAACTCCGAGCAGTACTTC.

This clonotype was seen only a few times. As DNA, the CDR3 is TGCAGTGCTGGGGACCTCCCGGACATTCAGTACTTC. It encodes CSAGDLPDIQYF. The chain uses TRBV20-1 and TRBJ2-4, with D perhaps TRBD1 or TRBD2 (5 bases each). V was cut by 5 bases and J by 8 bases, with 13 bases left in between. CDR1 is DFQATT and CDR2 is SNEGSKA in the germline V gene (reference sequence). The CDR3 length is 12 residues.

A few counts support this clonotype. A much larger clonotype is one base distant, so this may be a read error. CDR3 nucleotides: TGTGCCAGCAACTTGGGGGGAGGAGGAGGCTACACCTTC. It encodes CASNLGGGGGYTF. This chain uses TRBV12-3 or TRBV12-4 with TRBJ1-2; D perhaps matches TRBD1 (5 bases). V was shortened by 7 bases and J by 8 bases, with 17 bases between the two germline ends. The CDR3 totals 13 residues.

This clonotype was detected many times. V and J are TRBV15 and TRBJ2-1; 8 bases align to TRBD2. With V trimmed by 1 base and J by 2 bases, 4 bases remained unmatched. Germline-derived CDR1 and CDR2 are LNHNV and YYDKDF (reference sequence). The CDR3 is made up of 16 amino acids. This chain's CDR3 is CATSRGGGTPYNEQFF. The CDR3 DNA follows: TGTGCCACCAGCAGAGGCGGGGGGACCCCCTACAATGAGCAGTTCTTC.

This clonotype came up many times. This rearrangement joins TRBV30 to TRBJ2-1; TRBD2 agrees at 13 bases. The V gene's germline CDR1 is GTSNPN and CDR2 SVGIG (reference sequence). The CDR3 is made up of 16 amino acids. V trimming: 3 bases; J trimming: 3 bases; junction bases outside the gene matches: 5. The CDR3 nucleotides read TGTGCCTGGAGGGGGGGACTAGCGGGAAGCTACAATGAGCAGTTCTTC. It yields the protein CAWRGGLAGSYNEQFF.

The chain carries TRBV14 and TRBJ1-1; unclear D gene. V dropped 4 bases and J dropped 4 bases, with 22 bases sitting between them. The CDR3 has 17 amino acids. Germline V gene lookup returns CDR1 SGHDN and CDR2 FVKESK. CDR3 amino acids: CASSPRSQGGWFTEAFF. CDR3 nucleotide sequence: TGTGCCAGCAGCCCTCGGTCTCAAGGAGGGTGGTTCACTGAAGCTTTCTTT.

This clonotype turned up a few times. At one end, the junction sequence differs from germline, possibly due to a read error. CDR3 loop: CARSVRRTFTDTQYF. CDR3 coding DNA: TGTGCCCGGAGTGTACGGCGGACGTTCACAGATACGCAGTATTTT. This chain connects TRBV30 to TRBJ2-3; D is unresolved. CDR1 GTSNPN and CDR2 SVGIG come from the germline V gene (reference sequence). The CDR3 length is 15 residues.

This clonotype was counted at least ten times. The DNA for the CDR3 is TGTGCCAGCAGTTTAGGGGCAGGGCCTGGCTACACCTTC. It translates to CASSLGAGPGYTF. The chain has TRBV12-3 or TRBV12-4 and TRBJ1-2, with D tentatively TRBD1 (5 bases). The CDR3 has 13 amino acids. Trimming shortened V by 1 base and J by 7 bases, and 10 bases separated the two germline ends.

This clonotype was counted at least ten times. This CDR3 reads CASSRGVSSAGRSYEQYF. The DNA for the CDR3 is TGTGCCAGCAGCAGGGGGGTTAGTTCAGCGGGAAGGTCCTACGAGCAGTACTTC. The chain has TRBV7-9 and TRBJ2-7; D might be TRBD2 (7 bases). V lost 5 bases and J lost 1, with 24 bases in between. The CDR3 extends over 18 amino acids. Looked up from germline, CDR1 is SEHNR and CDR2 is FQNEAQ (reference sequence).

This clonotype was detected ten times or more. The rearrangement joins TRBV6-1 to TRBJ2-7; TRBD2 agrees at 9 bases. CDR1 is MNHNS, CDR2 SASEGT, per germline. This CDR3 contains 14 residues. V gave up 4 bases and J gave up 7 bases; unmatched junction bases: 8. The DNA for the CDR3 is TGTGCCAGCAGTGTGGCGGGAGGGCCGGGGGAGCAGTACTTC. Amino acids: CASSVAGGPGEQYF.

This clonotype was detected only a few times. V gene TRBV19 combines with J gene TRBJ1-1; a possible D gene is TRBD1 (5 bases). V lost 2 bases and J lost 5, with 9 bases in between. The CDR3 is made up of 13 amino acids. In germline, CDR1 is LNHDA, CDR2 SQIVND (reference sequence). CDR3 protein: CASSIPPGTEAFF. CDR3 nucleotide sequence: TGTGCCAGTAGTATACCCCCAGGGACTGAAGCTTTCTTT.

This clonotype appeared many times. The rearrangement joins TRBV20-1 to TRBJ2-5; D unclear. The CDR3 sequence is 14 residues long. The V and J ends lost 5 bases and 5 bases respectively, with 18 bases between them. CDR1 and CDR2 from the germline V gene are DFQATT and SNEGSKA (reference sequence). The CDR3 DNA follows: TGCAGTGCTGCGCCGGGCCTGCTGACGGAGACCCAGTACTTC. Amino acid sequence: CSAAPGLLTETQYF.

J is TRBJ1-4 and V is TRBV20-1; a weak D match, TRBD1 (6 bases). Germline V gives CDR1 DFQATT, CDR2 SNEGSKA (reference sequence). Trimming took off 1 base at V and 7 bases at J, with 16 bases between the two ends. CDR3 length: 15 amino acids. This CDR3 reads CSARGPRGVSEKLFF. DNA of the CDR3: TGCAGTGCTAGAGGCCCAAGGGGGGTATCTGAAAAACTGTTTTTT.

The chain couples TRBV11-1 to TRBJ2-3; no reliable D call. The V and J ends lost 2 bases and 6 bases respectively, with 9 bases between them. The CDR3 has 13 residues. Germline V CDR1 and CDR2: SGHAT, FQDESV (reference sequence). The CDR3 here is CASSLPVFDTQYF. CDR3 nucleotide sequence: TGTGCCAGCAGCTTACCGGTTTTTGATACGCAGTATTTT.

This clonotype was seen ten or more times. V is TRBV30 and J is TRBJ1-2, with D possibly TRBD1 on 5 matching bases. V shed 0 bases and J shed 8 bases, with 10 bases lying between them. The CDR3 has 12 amino acids. From germline, CDR1 is GTSNPN and CDR2 SVGIG (reference sequence). CDR3 DNA: TGTGCCTGGAGTGTAAGCCAGGGAGGCTACACCTTC. Translating it yields CAWSVSQGGYTF.

This clonotype was observed a few times. The chain joins TRBV20-1 to TRBJ1-2, with 7 bases identical to TRBD1. Germline CDR1 and CDR2: DFQATT and SNEGSKA (reference sequence). V shed 0 bases, J shed 4 bases, and the junction held 11 bases outside the gene matches. The CDR3 extends over 16 amino acids. CDR3 sequence reads: CSARDPGQNPSYGYTF. CDR3 nucleotides: TGCAGTGCTAGAGACCCGGGACAGAATCCATCCTATGGCTACACCTTC.

This clonotype was observed many times. This chain connects TRBV6-2 or TRBV6-3 to TRBJ2-7; D remains unclear. Germline loops: CDR1 MNHEY, CDR2 SVGEGT. V gave up 8 bases and J gave up 4 bases, with 12 bases separating them. This CDR3 region has 12 residues. The CDR3, as DNA: TGTGCCAGCGCCTCCCTGGGATACGAGCAGTACTTC. Protein sequence: CASASLGYEQYF.

The chain combines TRBV12-3 or TRBV12-4 with TRBJ2-1; D is possibly TRBD2 (5 bases). Between the trimmed V and J ends, which lost 5 bases and 7 bases, there was a span of 18 bases. CDR3 length: 15 residues. CDR3 DNA sequence: TGTGCCAGCAGTCCCCTCCTAACGGGCGGGAATGAGCAGTTCTTC. Protein: CASSPLLTGGNEQFF.

This chain connects TRBV25-1 to TRBJ1-1; TRBD1 is a possible D gene (6 bases). Germline V gives CDR1 MGHDK, CDR2 SYGVNS. This CDR3 has 15 residues. V dropped 3 bases and J dropped 1 base, with 12 bases sitting between them. The CDR3 spells CASSDEQGRNTEAFF. The CDR3 region has the DNA TGTGCCAGCAGTGACGAACAGGGTAGGAACACTGAAGCTTTCTTT.